The rows below give T cell receptor beta chains drawn from one sample of a study of early T cells in non-severe SARS-CoV-2 infection. TCRdb itself ran the 5' RACE reads through MiXCR, one entry per CDR3 protein. The sample carries 30,000 to 40,000 distinct CDR3 sequences, approximately 8.7% recorded once. The source was whole blood, collected at baseline. These receptors were taken from an adult who was a healthcare worker with PCR-confirmed SARS-CoV-2 infection or an uninfected control (not recorded which). CDR3s include the opening cysteine and the closing phenylalanine or tryptophan. Each record gives: V gene, CDR3 protein.

V: TRBV29-1
CDR3: CSVMGQGIEQYF

V: TRBV3-1
CDR3: CASSQGTANYGYTF

V: TRBV6-5
CDR3: CASSTRLAGGGVPDTQYF

V: TRBV7-9
CDR3: CASSFAGGQETQYF

V: TRBV5-1
CDR3: CASSFRSPFYNEQFF

V: TRBV6-6
CDR3: CASITGTIDEQYF

V: TRBV19
CDR3: CASSIAHAGLQETQYF

V: TRBV25-1
CDR3: CASSGGLAGVQETQYF

V: TRBV27
CDR3: CASSLGSTGGEQYF

V: TRBV11-2
CDR3: CASSSLASGAGYTF

V: TRBV7-9
CDR3: CASSLLGARGVHEQFF

V: TRBV7-9
CDR3: CASSSGNTIYF

V: TRBV2
CDR3: CASSPWGSSTDTQYF

V: TRBV6-1
CDR3: CASSESTTRLTQYF

V: TRBV6-1
CDR3: CASRMTVQETQYF

V: TRBV20-1
CDR3: CSASNQVNGYTF

V: TRBV7-2
CDR3: CASSLPDENTDTQYF

V: TRBV4-3
CDR3: CASSQEPAGTDTQYF

V: TRBV7-2
CDR3: CASSSGGSMNTQYF

V: TRBV14
CDR3: CASSHWGAGDYNEQFF

V: TRBV6-5
CDR3: CASSRGRSGANVLTF

V: TRBV30
CDR3: CAWSVLRARNSPLHF

V: TRBV4-1
CDR3: CASSQPRDTPGQYF

V: TRBV27
CDR3: CASSSQNRINQPQHF

V: TRBV29-1
CDR3: CSARLMNTEAFF

V: TRBV20-1
CDR3: CSAPAGGAGTDTQYF

V: TRBV29-1
CDR3: CSVRSEANYGYTF

V: TRBV5-6
CDR3: CASTPRRTGAYNEQFF

V: TRBV3-1
CDR3: CASSHEQGSPLHF

V: TRBV6-6
CDR3: CASSKQGWDEKLFF

V: TRBV29-1
CDR3: CSVASGDWSTDTQYF

V: TRBV20-1
CDR3: CSGQGSSNQPQHF

V: TRBV7-9
CDR3: CASSLGVRKAFF

V: TRBV19
CDR3: CASLEQGITGELFF

V: TRBV3-1
CDR3: CASSLAPAGKETQYF

V: TRBV12-5
CDR3: CASGLYQGGLYGYTF

V: TRBV5-5
CDR3: CASSPGQGPQPQHF

V: TRBV27
CDR3: CASGPRGDGYEQYF

V: TRBV7-2
CDR3: CASSSRDSTTQYF

V: TRBV5-1
CDR3: CASSLSQGTDTQYF

V: TRBV30
CDR3: CAWISGDSYNEQFF

V: TRBV30
CDR3: CAWEEEELSGELFF

V: TRBV20-1
CDR3: CSAKGGIRDGAYNEQFF

V: TRBV12-3/TRBV12-4
CDR3: CASSKDRDNQPQHF

V: TRBV6-2/TRBV6-3
CDR3: CASRGRRSGELFF

V: TRBV28
CDR3: CASTTLQGPPPPTDTQYF

V: TRBV5-1
CDR3: CASSPDSRNEKLFF

V: TRBV18
CDR3: CASSPGRQEETQYF

V: TRBV7-7
CDR3: CASSHGVADTQYF

V: TRBV20-1
CDR3: CSATEEPEWETQYF

V: TRBV19
CDR3: CASSPQVLAKNIQYF

V: TRBV19
CDR3: CASSPGVGYTF

V: TRBV30
CDR3: CAWSGQDNQPQHF

V: TRBV6-2/TRBV6-3
CDR3: CASNDNYGYTF

V: TRBV5-1
CDR3: CASSPQGYNEQFF

V: TRBV4-1
CDR3: CASSHVNTEAFF

V: TRBV7-2
CDR3: CASSASPGPFLDF

V: TRBV18
CDR3: CASSPPGAERSEQFF

V: TRBV6-1
CDR3: CASSEASASYTGELFF